A single sample is the source of the 18 T cell receptor beta chains below, sequenced in a study of CD8+CD57+ T cells in acquired aplastic anemia. Genomic DNA, the template, was used for profiling of the TCR beta VDJ and CDR3. TCRdb fed the reads into MiXCR, producing one record per CDR3 protein. The table shows hundreds of thousands of distinct CDR3 sequences, with approximately 57% occurring only once. For sequencing, patients were chosen who had shown expansion of CD8+CD57+ cells by flow cytometry. Sequencing was carried out using sorted CD4+, CD8+, or CD8+CD57+ T cells (not recorded which) from PBMCs. Receptors originate from a human donor with aplastic anemia.

The rearrangement uses TRBV7-6 and TRBJ2-7, with a weak D call TRBD2 (6 bases). Between the trimmed V and J ends, which lost 5 bases and 3 bases, there was a span of 14 bases. The CDR3 consists of 14 residues. Germline V gene lookup returns CDR1 SGHVS and CDR2 FNYEAQ. This CDR3 is CASSPVGLIYEQYF. As DNA, the CDR3 is TGTGCCAGCAGCCCAGTGGGACTGATCTACGAGCAGTACTTC.

This clonotype was detected ten times or more. The chain employs TRBV5-8 and TRBJ2-7; TRBD1 matches 7 bases. With V trimmed by 0 bases and J by 0 bases, 3 bases remained unmatched. The CDR3 sequence is 15 residues long. Germline assignment: CDR1 SGHTS and CDR2 YDEGEE. The CDR3 DNA follows: TGTGCCAGCAGCTTGGGGCAGGGGGTCTCCTACGAGCAGTACTTC. Translation: CASSLGQGVSYEQYF.

The J gene is TRBJ1-1, the V gene TRBV2; TRBD1 is a possible D gene (6 bases). The CDR3 extends over 12 amino acids. Germline V gene lookup returns CDR1 SNHLY and CDR2 FYNNEI. V was trimmed by 10 bases and J by 1 base, leaving 10 bases between them. DNA of the CDR3: TGTGCCACCCAGGGGCCGAACACTGAAGCTTTCTTT. This translates into CATQGPNTEAFF.

CDR3 nucleotides: TGTGCCAGCAGCTTATATGGGAACACCGGGGAGCTGTTTTTT. This encodes CASSLYGNTGELFF. This rearrangement joins TRBV7-2 to TRBJ2-2; D gene uncertain. V dropped 2 bases and J dropped 1 base, with 5 bases sitting between them. The CDR3 length is 14 residues. CDR1 is SGHTA and CDR2 is FQGNSA in the germline V gene.

This sequence joins TRBV10-3 and TRBJ1-2; perhaps TRBD1 as D (6 bases). The CDR3 sequence is 16 residues long. Trimming cost V 6 bases and J 1 base, with 18 bases left between them. Germline values: CDR1 ENHRY, CDR2 SYGVKD. CDR3 DNA sequence: TGTGCCATCAGCGCCGAACCTGGGACAAATAACTATGGCTACACCTTC. The encoded protein is CAISAEPGTNNYGYTF.

V and J are TRBV19 and TRBJ2-2; no clear D. V gave up 3 bases and J gave up 1 base, with 6 bases separating them. The germline V gene encodes CDR1 LNHDA and CDR2 SQIVND (reference sequence). The CDR3 contains 14 residues. The CDR3 nucleotides read TGTGCCAGTAGTATGACATTGAACACCGGGGAGCTGTTTTTT. It encodes CASSMTLNTGELFF. The full variable domain, completed using reference TRBV19 and TRBJ2-2, is DGGITQSPKYLFRKEGQNVTLSCEQNLNHDAMYWYRQDPGQGLRLIYYSQIVNDFQKGDIAEGYSVSREKKESFPLTVTSAQKNPTAFYLCASSMTLNTGELFFGEGSRLTVL.

This clonotype was seen at least ten times. This chain links TRBV7-9 with TRBJ2-3, with a weak D call TRBD1 (5 bases). V was pared by 4 bases and J by 5 bases, with 10 bases between. Germline assignment: CDR1 SEHNR and CDR2 FQNEAQ (reference sequence). The CDR3 has 13 residues. The CDR3 spells CASSYAGIDTQYF. The CDR3 nucleotides read TGTGCCAGCAGCTACGCAGGGATAGATACGCAGTATTTT.

This clonotype was seen only a few times. The chain uses TRBV20-1 and TRBJ2-3; 7 positions match TRBD1. V was pared by 2 bases and J by 3 bases, with 5 bases of the junction left unmatched. The CDR3 consists of 14 residues. Germline V CDR1 and CDR2: DFQATT, SNEGSKA (reference sequence). The CDR3 DNA is TGCAGTGCTAGAATGGGACAGCCTACAGATACGCAGTATTTT. Amino acid sequence: CSARMGQPTDTQYF.

This clonotype was detected ten times or more. This chain joins TRBV12-3 or TRBV12-4 and TRBJ1-5, with 8 bases lining up with TRBD1. With V trimmed by 6 bases and J by 4 bases, 8 bases remained unmatched. This CDR3 contains 15 residues. CDR3 DNA: TGTGCCAGCAGCCAAGGGACAGGCACTAATCAGCCCCAGCATTTT. This translates into CASSQGTGTNQPQHF.

The sample holds one count of this clonotype. The J gene is TRBJ2-7, the V gene TRBV19, with D unclear. V dropped 1 base and J dropped 2 bases, with 12 bases sitting between them. CDR3 length: 15 residues. Germline V gene lookup returns CDR1 LNHDA and CDR2 SQIVND (reference sequence). CDR3 amino acids: CASSIGSGGAYEQYF. In DNA form, the CDR3 reads TGTGCCAGTAGTATAGGGTCAGGTGGGGCCTACGAGCAGTACTTC.

The chain uses TRBV19 and TRBJ2-7; D is ambiguous. Deletions cut 4 bases from V and 2 bases from J, with 0 bases between. Germline V lookup: CDR1 LNHDA, CDR2 SQIVND (reference sequence). The CDR3 consists of 10 residues. CDR3 residues: CASSTYEQYF. CDR3 nucleotide sequence: TGTGCCAGTAGTACCTACGAGCAGTACTTC.

V usage is TRBV27 and J usage is TRBJ1-2; D remains unclear. The CDR3 spans 15 residues. Trimming removed 1 base at V and 1 base at J, with 10 bases between. Germline V gene lookup returns CDR1 MNHEY and CDR2 SMNVEV (reference sequence). The CDR3 nucleotides read TGTGCCAGCAGTTTATATGCGGCGCGTAACTATGGCTACACCTTC. Protein sequence: CASSLYAARNYGYTF.

This clonotype appeared once. The chain joins TRBV7-2 to TRBJ2-5; 8 nucleotides line up with TRBD2. The CDR3 has 15 residues. V was pared by 1 base and J by 5 bases, with 6 bases of the junction left unmatched. CDR1 and CDR2 from the germline V gene are SGHTA and FQGNSA. CDR3 bases: TGTGCCAGCAGCTTAGAAGCGGGGGATCGGGAGACCCAGTACTTC. Its translation is CASSLEAGDRETQYF.

The rearrangement joins TRBV5-4 to TRBJ2-5; 14 bases map to TRBD2. Germline V lookup: CDR1 SGHNT, CDR2 YYREEE (reference sequence). V shed 3 bases and J 7 bases; nucleotides not matched to a gene: 5. The CDR3 consists of 15 residues. In nucleotides, the CDR3 is TGTGCCAGCAGCTCGGGGACTAGCGGGGGAGTGACCCAGTACTTC. It codes for CASSSGTSGGVTQYF.

This clonotype was observed a handful of times. J is TRBJ2-6 and V is TRBV6-4; unclear D gene. The V gene's germline CDR1 is MRHNA and CDR2 SNTAGT. V was pared by 4 bases and J by 0 bases, with 4 bases between. The CDR3 sequence is 14 residues long. CDR3 in DNA: TGTGCCAGCAGTGTACGCTCTGGGGCCAACGTCCTGACTTTC. The encoded protein is CASSVRSGANVLTF.

About this clonotype itself: A much larger clone sits a single nucleotide away, making a read error possible. The chain employs TRBV11-2 and TRBJ2-5; no reliable D call. The CDR3 is 13 amino acids. The V gene's germline CDR1 is SGHAT and CDR2 FQNNGV. CDR3 coding DNA: TGTGCCAGCAGCCCGGGTTACCAAGAGACCCAGCACTTC. Its protein is CASSPGYQETQHF.

To note about this clonotype: The junction does not match germline at one end; this may be a read error. The gene calls are TRBV20-1 and TRBJ2-4; no reliable D call. Germline V gives CDR1 DFQATT, CDR2 SNEGSKA (reference sequence). The CDR3 is 14 residues long. CDR3 residues: CSARESVAKNIQYW. The CDR3 DNA reads as TGCAGTGCTAGGGAGTCAGTAGCCAAAAACATTCAGTACTGG.

The chain is built from TRBV2 and TRBJ2-5, with unresolved D. Per the germline V gene, CDR1 is SNHLY and CDR2 is FYNNEI. The CDR3 runs 15 residues. Trimming left V 4 bases short and J 0 bases short, with 12 bases between. CDR3 sequence (DNA): TGTGCCAGCAGTGGACTGAATAGGGACCAAGAGACCCAGTACTTC. Protein product: CASSGLNRDQETQYF.